These 12 T cell receptor beta chains originate from one sample sequenced in a study of Ad26.COV2.S vaccination and SARS-CoV-2 variants. Sequenced by immunoSEQ multiplex PCR; TCRdb stores in-frame clones only, minus some. The table has a few hundred thousand clones, about 90% seen once. Treatment meaning: approximately 18 received Ad26.COV2.S at low or high dose, single or two shots; roughly 5 received placebo; per-sample allocation not given. Specimen acquisition occurred on day 63 following the initial vaccine or placebo injection. Here the sequenced sample was peripheral blood, taken in a trial of Ad26.COV2.S vaccine versus placebo. The receptors were sampled from a person aged 18 to 65 who received the Ad26.COV2.S COVID-19 vaccine or a placebo.

This sequence joins TRBV3-1 (or the pseudogene TRBV3-2) and TRBJ2-1, with 7 bases that match TRBD2. The V gene end was trimmed by 3 bases and the J gene end by 9 bases; junction bases not matched to a gene: 11. CDR1 LGHDT and CDR2 YNNKEL come from the germline V gene (reference sequence). The CDR3 has 15 amino acids. The chain's CDR3 is CASSQESLAFGEQFF. The CDR3 nucleotides read TGTGCCAGCAGCCAGGAATCACTAGCGTTCGGTGAGCAGTTCTTC.

The chain has TRBV27 and TRBJ2-7, with TRBD2 matching over 7 bases. V shed 6 bases and J 1 base; nucleotides not matched to a gene: 9. The germline CDR1 and CDR2 sequences are MNHEY and SMNVEV (reference sequence). The CDR3 loop spans 15 amino acids. CDR3 sequence (DNA): TGTGCCAGCAGCAGGGTGGGGGGGTTTTCCTACGAGCAGTACTTC. Its translation: CASSRVGGFSYEQYF.

The J gene is TRBJ2-7, the V gene TRBV6-2 or TRBV6-3, with TRBD1 matching 8 bases. Trimming removed 5 bases from V and 0 bases from J; junction bases left unmatched: 6. CDR3 length: 15 amino acids. Germline CDR1 and CDR2: MNHEY and SVGEGT. This CDR3 is CASSDPGGGSYEQYF. For the CDR3, the DNA is TGTGCCAGCAGTGACCCAGGGGGCGGCTCCTACGAGCAGTACTTC.

V is TRBV29-1 and J is TRBJ2-1; D not resolved. With 6 bases removed from V and 3 bases from J, the gap between germline ends came to 6 bases. Germline lookup yields CDR1 SQVTM and CDR2 ANQGSEA. The CDR3 loop spans 11 amino acids. CDR3 in amino acids: CSVAHYNEQFF. CDR3 bases: TGCAGCGTCGCCCACTACAATGAGCAGTTCTTC.

V usage is TRBV18 and J usage is TRBJ2-7, with 8 bases matching TRBD2. V trimming: 3 bases; J trimming: 7 bases; junction bases outside the gene matches: 8. CDR3 length: 14 amino acids. Germline V gene data show CDR1 as KGHSH and CDR2 as LQKENI. The CDR3 spells CASSPIAGPLEQYF. DNA for the CDR3: TGTGCCAGCTCACCCATAGCGGGGCCCTTAGAGCAGTACTTC.

The V and J genes are TRBV11-2 and TRBJ2-7; D gene uncertain. Per the germline V gene, CDR1 is SGHAT and CDR2 is FQNNGV. This CDR3 region has 13 residues. V was trimmed by 5 bases and J by 1 base, leaving 9 bases between them. In DNA, the CDR3 is TGTGCCAGCAGCACTCTCCGATCCTACGAGCAGTACTTC. Residues: CASSTLRSYEQYF.

This clone came up once. The V call is TRBV27, the J call TRBJ2-2, with 8 bases fitting TRBD1. J gave up 5 bases and V 6 bases, and 8 bases lay outside the gene matches. The CDR3 spans 15 residues. Germline V gene sequence: CDR1 MNHEY, CDR2 SMNVEV (reference sequence). CDR3 sequence reads: CASRSGGDWTGELFF. Here the CDR3 DNA reads TGTGCCAGCAGATCAGGGGGCGATTGGACCGGGGAGCTGTTTTTT.

The chain links TRBV5-6 to TRBJ2-1; D is unclear. This CDR3 spans 16 amino acids. Germline V gives CDR1 SGHDT, CDR2 YYEEEE. The V end lost 3 bases, the J end lost 4 bases, and 17 bases lay between the germline ends. This chain's CDR3 is CASSSLIQQSYNEQFF. Here the CDR3 DNA reads TGTGCCAGCAGCTCTCTGATCCAGCAATCGTACAATGAGCAGTTCTTC.

The CDR3, as DNA: TGTGCCAGCAGCTTACACGGCCAAGAGACCCAGTACTTC. It encodes CASSLHGQETQYF. The chain has TRBV7-9 and TRBJ2-5; the D is unclear. The length of the CDR3 is 13 residues. Between the trimmed V and J ends, which lost 2 bases and 1 base, there was a span of 5 bases. Germline assignment: CDR1 SEHNR and CDR2 FQNEAQ (reference sequence).

The count of this clone is one. The chain is built from TRBV28 and TRBJ2-1; D not resolved. Between the trimmed V and J ends, which lost 6 bases and 10 bases, there was a span of 7 bases. The CDR3 length is 10 residues. The germline CDR1 and CDR2 sequences are MDHEN and SYDVKM. CDR3 protein: CASSRVEQFF. Here the CDR3 DNA reads TGTGCCAGCAGCCGGGTCGAGCAGTTCTTC.

The chain combines TRBV5-4 with TRBJ2-3; D may be TRBD2 (5 bases). The CDR3 is 16 amino acids. Per the germline V gene, CDR1 is SGHNT and CDR2 is YYREEE (reference sequence). V was pared by 8 bases and J by 2 bases, with 21 bases between. The CDR3 region is CASTPGIASITDTQYF. CDR3 in DNA: TGTGCCAGTACGCCGGGAATAGCATCGATCACAGATACGCAGTATTTT. The complete variable domain, with remaining parts taken from reference TRBV5-4 and TRBJ2-3, reads ETGVTQSPTHLIKTRGQQVTLRCSSQSGHNTVSWYQQALGQGPQFIFQYYREEENGRGNFPPRFSGLQFPNYSSELNVNALELDDSALYLCASTPGIASITDTQYFGPGTRLTVL.

This clone was observed at least ten times. The chain carries TRBV4-1 and TRBJ2-1, with TRBD1 matching over 9 bases. After removal of 4 bases from V and 4 bases from J, the junction contained 8 bases not matched to a gene. CDR3 length equals 16 residues. Germline loops: CDR1 MGHRA, CDR2 YSYEKL. CDR3 sequence: CASSRGRDRVYNEQFF. CDR3 nucleotides: TGCGCCAGCAGCCGGGGCCGGGACAGGGTTTACAATGAGCAGTTCTTC.